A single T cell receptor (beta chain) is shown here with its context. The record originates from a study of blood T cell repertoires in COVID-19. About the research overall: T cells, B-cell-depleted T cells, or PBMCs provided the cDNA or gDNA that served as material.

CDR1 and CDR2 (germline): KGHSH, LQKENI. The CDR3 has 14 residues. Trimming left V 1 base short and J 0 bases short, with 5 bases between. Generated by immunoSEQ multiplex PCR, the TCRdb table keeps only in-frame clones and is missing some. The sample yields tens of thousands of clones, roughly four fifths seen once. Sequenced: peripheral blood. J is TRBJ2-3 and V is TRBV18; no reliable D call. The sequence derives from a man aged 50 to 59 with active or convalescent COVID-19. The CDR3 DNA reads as TGTGCCAGCTCACCACTGGCCAGCACAGATACGCAGTATTTT. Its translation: CASSPLASTDTQYF.